The 18 T cell receptor beta chains reported below all come from one sample, sequenced in a study of somatic mutations in cytotoxic T cells in rheumatoid arthritis. Data came from immunoSEQ multiplex PCR; TCRdb stores just in-frame clones and leaves some out. In the table there are some 18,000 clones, 75% to 90% of which are singletons. The sequencing input was CD8+ T cells sorted from blood. These receptors were taken from an adult with rheumatoid arthritis.

This chain joins TRBV28 and TRBJ2-7; 8 bases line up with TRBD1. The CDR3 is 12 amino acids. Germline-derived CDR1 and CDR2 are MDHEN and SYDVKM. With V trimmed by 6 bases and J by 2 bases, 0 bases remained unmatched. For the CDR3, the DNA is TGTGCCAGCAGGGACAGGGCCTACGAGCAGTACTTC. Residues: CASRDRAYEQYF.

This chain joins TRBV4-3 and TRBJ2-3; 13 bases are shared with TRBD2. Losses at the gene ends were 4 bases for V and 6 bases for J; bases not matched to a gene: 7. This CDR3 is 16 amino acids long. CDR1 LGHNA and CDR2 YSLEER come from the germline V gene. This chain's CDR3 is CASSPELAGGLDTQYF. The CDR3, as DNA: TGCGCCAGCAGCCCCGAACTAGCGGGAGGGCTCGATACGCAGTATTTT.

The table lists this clone with a count of one. The rearrangement links TRBV9 to TRBJ2-1; 7 bases agree with TRBD1. The CDR3 has 15 residues. Per the germline V gene, CDR1 is SGDLS and CDR2 is YYNGEE. V lost 4 bases to trimming and J lost 4 bases; unmatched junction nucleotides: 8. Here the CDR3 DNA reads TGTGCCAGCAGCCCCCGACAGGGTAGGTACAATGAGCAGTTCTTC. Translated, it gives CASSPRQGRYNEQFF.

This chain connects TRBV7-8 to TRBJ1-5, with D possibly TRBD1 on 6 matching bases. The germline V and J ends were trimmed by 5 bases and 0 bases, with 17 bases remaining between them. The length of the CDR3 is 17 residues. Germline lookup yields CDR1 SGHVS and CDR2 FQNEAQ. The CDR3, as DNA: TGTGCCAGCAGCCAACAGGGTCTTGGTGGTAGCAATCAGCCCCAGCATTTT. Translation: CASSQQGLGGSNQPQHF.

This clone occurred a few times. Distinct nucleotide sequences in the sample also encode this CDR3. The chain couples TRBV29-1 to TRBJ2-7; D gene uncertain. With 0 bases removed from V and 1 base from J, the gap between germline ends came to 10 bases. Germline-derived CDR1 and CDR2 are SQVTM and ANQGSEA. The CDR3 sequence is 14 residues long. The chain's CDR3 is CSVEDPGGSYEQYF. Written as DNA, the CDR3 is TGCAGCGTTGAAGATCCGGGCGGTTCCTACGAGCAGTACTTC.

The rearrangement uses TRBV30 and TRBJ1-2; D unclear. Trimming cost V 0 bases and J 10 bases, with 12 bases left between them. The CDR3 is 12 residues long. Germline CDR1 and CDR2: GTSNPN and SVGIG (reference sequence). CDR3 in amino acids: CAWSVQLGYYTF. CDR3 bases: TGTGCCTGGAGTGTACAACTGGGGTACTACACCTTC.

This clone was seen only once. The rearrangement links TRBV7-8 to TRBJ1-1; 8 nucleotides line up with TRBD1. This CDR3 region has 14 residues. CDR1 and CDR2 (germline): SGHVS, FQNEAQ. V trimming: 2 bases; J trimming: 6 bases; junction bases outside the gene matches: 5. The CDR3 coding sequence is TGTGCCAGCAGCTTATATCAGGGGGCCCCTGAAGCTTTCTTT. Residues: CASSLYQGAPEAFF.

This rearrangement joins TRBV4-3 to TRBJ2-7, with a weak D call TRBD2 (7 bases). CDR3 size: 16 residues. The germline CDR1 and CDR2 sequences are LGHNA and YSLEER. The V end lost 4 bases, the J end lost 4 bases, and 20 bases lay between the germline ends. CDR3 protein: CASSLKGGGARYEQYF. The CDR3 nucleotides are TGCGCCAGCAGCCTCAAAGGAGGGGGGGCCCGGTACGAGCAGTACTTC.

The chain is built from TRBV25-1 and TRBJ2-1, with 7 bases matching TRBD1. With 4 bases clipped from V and 2 bases from J, the junction kept 11 bases outside the gene matches. Germline V gene data show CDR1 as MGHDK and CDR2 as SYGVNS. The CDR3 contains 17 residues. The CDR3 protein is CASSGHLDRSPYNEQFF. The CDR3 DNA reads TGTGCCAGCAGTGGACACCTGGACAGGAGCCCCTACAATGAGCAGTTCTTC.

The chain has TRBV27 and TRBJ2-7; 10 bases fit TRBD2. Germline V lookup: CDR1 MNHEY, CDR2 SMNVEV (reference sequence). V shed 5 bases and J 7 bases; nucleotides not matched to a gene: 8. This CDR3 comprises 14 residues. The CDR3, as DNA: TGTGCCAGCAGTCAAGCGGGGGGGCAGTTGGAGCAGTACTTC. Translation gives CASSQAGGQLEQYF.

The chain has TRBV11-3 and TRBJ2-1, with a possible D match to TRBD2 (6 bases). Germline CDR1 SGHNT, CDR2 YENEEA. The V end lost 5 bases, the J end lost 6 bases, and 11 bases lay between the germline ends. This CDR3 comprises 13 residues. CDR3 in amino acids: CASSPPGGNEQFF. Written as DNA, the CDR3 is TGTGCCAGCAGCCCACCCGGGGGCAATGAGCAGTTCTTC.

This clone was counted between two and nine times. V gene TRBV2 combines with J gene TRBJ2-7; the D gene is possibly TRBD1 (6 bases). CDR1 is SNHLY, CDR2 FYNNEI, per germline. V was shortened by 3 bases and J by 2 bases, with 17 bases between the two germline ends. The CDR3 extends over 16 amino acids. The CDR3 is CASSESQKQGTYEQYF. In nucleotides, the CDR3 is TGTGCCAGCAGTGAGAGCCAGAAACAGGGTACCTACGAGCAGTACTTC.

The chain joins TRBV11-2 to TRBJ2-7, with 9 bases identical to TRBD2. Losses at the gene ends were 5 bases for V and 0 bases for J; bases not matched to a gene: 5. CDR3 length: 15 amino acids. Looked up from germline, CDR1 is SGHAT and CDR2 is FQNNGV. CDR3 coding DNA: TGTGCCAGCAGCCCTGCGGGGGGGAGCTCCTACGAGCAGTACTTC. Residues: CASSPAGGSSYEQYF.

J is TRBJ1-2 and V is TRBV2; the D gene is possibly TRBD1 (6 bases). Germline-derived CDR1 and CDR2 are SNHLY and FYNNEI. V was shortened by 2 bases and J by 6 bases, with 16 bases between the two germline ends. The CDR3 spans 15 residues. Here the CDR3 reads CASSELGRGSNGYTF. DNA for the CDR3: TGTGCCAGCAGTGAACTTGGCAGGGGATCGAATGGCTACACCTTC.

The chain employs TRBV9 and TRBJ2-3; 9 nucleotides agree with TRBD2. CDR3 length equals 16 residues. Germline V gene lookup returns CDR1 SGDLS and CDR2 YYNGEE. Trimming cost V 0 bases and J 5 bases; bases outside gene matches: 7. The CDR3 loop reads CASSVGSGGIEDTQYF. The CDR3 DNA is TGTGCCAGCAGCGTAGGCAGCGGGGGGATTGAAGATACGCAGTATTTT.

J is TRBJ2-7 and V is TRBV13, with 11 bases fitting TRBD2. Unmatched junction bases numbered 7, after V lost 0 bases and J lost 3 bases. The CDR3 length is 17 residues. In germline, CDR1 is PRHDT, CDR2 FYEKMQ (reference sequence). The CDR3 coding sequence is TGTGCCAGCAGCTTAGGACTAGCGGGAGTTTCGGGCTACGAGCAGTACTTC. Translating it yields CASSLGLAGVSGYEQYF.

The chain recombines TRBV5-1 with TRBJ2-5; perhaps D is TRBD1 or TRBD2 (5 bases each). Looked up from germline, CDR1 is SGHRS and CDR2 is YFSETQ. This CDR3 is built from 18 residues. V was clipped by 2 bases and J by 2 bases, with 22 bases between them. Here the CDR3 reads CASSFSQGGSPGQETQYF. The CDR3 region has the DNA TGCGCCAGCAGCTTTTCCCAGGGTGGCTCACCGGGACAAGAGACCCAGTACTTC.

About this clone: One junction end disagrees with the germline gene, perhaps due to a read error. The chain employs TRBV7-7 and TRBJ2-5, with D perhaps matching TRBD1 or TRBD2 (6 bases each). Per the germline V gene, CDR1 is SSHAT and CDR2 is FNYEAQ (reference sequence). The CDR3 contains 17 residues. CDR3 nucleotides: TGTGCTAGCAGCTCTCACGCAGACAGGAACGGGAGAGAGACCCAGTACTTC. Amino acids: CASSSHADRNGRETQYF.